This T cell receptor beta chain was identified in a study of blood T cell repertoires in COVID-19. On the study more broadly: Italy, Spain and the United States were the sources of the convalescent and acute COVID-19 samples. In each case, the material was cDNA or gDNA derived from T cells, B-cell-depleted T cells, or PBMCs.

Authors' analysis steps: Estimation of nucleated cell counts relied on the amplification of reference gene primers. Assay: immunoSEQ multiplex PCR; the TCRdb copy retains only in-frame clones and omits some. From that table come the V and J calls and clone size; the DNA was used to work out D and trimming. The table lists fewer than 250,000 clones, more than 80% of them singletons. The CDR3 loop spans 15 amino acids. J was trimmed by 2 bases and V by 5 bases; bases with no gene match: 7. Germline V gene lookup returns CDR1 SGHNT and CDR2 YENEEA. Sequenced sample: peripheral blood. The gene calls are TRBV11-3 and TRBJ2-3, with 7 bases fitting TRBD1. The sequence came from a human donor in a cohort sampled during active COVID-19. The CDR3 DNA follows: TGTGCCAGCAGCCGTAGACAGGGACCCACAGATACGCAGTATTTT. Its translation is CASSRRQGPTDTQYF.